A selection of T cell receptor beta chains follows, all from one sample in a study of blood T cell dynamics during melanoma immunotherapy. The repertoire was sequenced with immunoSEQ multiplex PCR; TCRdb's copy has only in-frame clones and lacks some. The repertoire includes approximately 28,000 clones, roughly 88% of them detected once, and 10% to 13% sits in the top ten. Sequencing used blood, obtained from a patient treated with checkpoint blockade. These TCRs come from a human donor with melanoma. CDR3s include the opening cysteine and the closing phenylalanine or tryptophan. A D gene is named only where the DNA matches it firmly. Some rows mark clone size as missing; the rest say once, few, many or name a class of expanded clone.

v_gene	j_gene	abundance	d_gene	CDR3aa	CDR3nt
TRBV19	TRBJ2-1	-	-	CASRPGQAGSGEQFF	TGTGCCAGTAGACCCGGGCAGGCGGGTTCTGGTGAGCAGTTCTTC
TRBV7-2	TRBJ2-5	-	TRBD2	CASSVAGALQETQYF	TGTGCCAGCTCCGTAGCGGGGGCCCTCCAAGAGACCCAGTACTTC
TRBV2	TRBJ2-2	once	-	CASSAPRGNTGELFF	TGTGCCAGCAGTGCGCCCCGGGGAAACACCGGGGAGCTGTTTTTT
TRBV2	TRBJ1-5	few	-	CASSEGAVGIQPQHF	TGTGCCAGCAGTGAAGGTGCGGTCGGGATTCAGCCCCAGCATTTT
TRBV5-1	TRBJ1-1	-	-	CASSAQANTEAFF	TGCGCCAGCAGCGCACAGGCGAACACTGAAGCTTTCTTT
TRBV6-5	TRBJ1-2	-	TRBD1	CASRADRGHSYGYTF	TGTGCCAGCAGGGCCGACAGGGGGCATAGCTATGGCTACACCTTC
TRBV10-3	TRBJ1-1	few	-	CAIMGDTEAFF	TGTGCCATCATGGGAGACACTGAAGCTTTCTTT
TRBV19	TRBJ1-1	-	-	CASSIMDSLNTEAFF	TGTGCCAGTAGTATAATGGACAGCTTGAACACTGAAGCTTTCTTT
TRBV7-2	TRBJ1-1	-	-	CASSLALGGNTEAFF	TGTGCCAGCAGCTTAGCGCTTGGCGGGAACACTGAAGCTTTCTTT
TRBV5-1	TRBJ1-1	-	-	CASRGTSGTEAFF	TGCGCCAGCAGAGGGACTTCTGGGACTGAAGCTTTCTTT
TRBV19	TRBJ1-1	-	-	CASSIGSGGNTEAFF	TGTGCCAGTAGTATAGGAAGCGGGGGGAACACTGAAGCTTTCTTT
TRBV7-2	TRBJ2-7	-	TRBD1	CASSEDRVSYEQYF	TGTGCCAGCAGCGAAGACAGGGTCAGCTACGAGCAGTACTTC
TRBV6-6	TRBJ2-5	-	TRBD2	CASSQTSGGPQETQYF	TGTGCCAGCAGTCAGACTAGCGGGGGGCCGCAAGAGACCCAGTACTTC
TRBV6-5	TRBJ2-1	-	-	CASSPRGEVDNEQFF	TGTGCCAGCAGCCCCCGCGGGGAAGTTGACAATGAGCAGTTCTTC
TRBV19	TRBJ1-1	-	-	CASSMGFRNTEAFF	TGTGCCAGTAGTATGGGCTTTAGGAACACTGAAGCTTTCTTT
TRBV6-5	TRBJ2-1	-	-	CASSYGPPPNEQFF	TGTGCCAGCAGTTACGGTCCACCCCCTAATGAGCAGTTCTTC
TRBV9	TRBJ1-3	-	TRBD1	CASSERDRGNTIYF	TGTGCCAGCAGCGAACGGGACAGAGGAAACACCATATATTTT
TRBV11-1	TRBJ2-3	once	-	CASSLGRRPTDTQYF	TGTGCCAGCAGCTTAGGCCGTAGGCCTACAGATACGCAGTATTTT